A selection of T cell receptor beta chains follows, all from one sample in a study of blood T cell repertoires in COVID-19. The method was immunoSEQ multiplex PCR; TCRdb's version includes in-frame clones alone and lacks a portion of them. In the table there are 100,000 or so clones, roughly 79% of which are singletons. Specimen: peripheral blood. The receptor source for this set is a woman aged 70 to 79 with acute or convalescent COVID-19. Both conserved end residues are part of each CDR3. Fields, in order: D gene, J gene, V gene, clone size, CDR3 protein, CDR3 DNA. The D gene is left open where the match is weak. Not every row has a clone size; where given, it reads once, few, many or a size class.

D gene: -
J gene: TRBJ2-1
V gene: TRBV5-1
clone size: -
CDR3 protein: CASSLGGNSYNEQFF
CDR3 DNA: TGCGCCAGCAGCTTGGGAGGAAATAGTTACAATGAGCAGTTCTTC

D gene: TRBD1
J gene: TRBJ1-5
V gene: TRBV15
clone size: -
CDR3 protein: CATSRDSAGGEQPQHF
CDR3 DNA: TGTGCCACCAGCAGAGATTCGGCAGGGGGCGAGCAGCCCCAGCATTTT

D gene: TRBD1
J gene: TRBJ1-1
V gene: TRBV5-3
clone size: -
CDR3 protein: CARSRMRQGVKMNTEAFF
CDR3 DNA: TGTGCCAGAAGCCGTATGAGACAGGGGGTAAAAATGAACACTGAAGCTTTCTTT

D gene: -
J gene: TRBJ1-2
V gene: TRBV25-1
clone size: -
CDR3 protein: CASSGQGTLDNGYTF
CDR3 DNA: TGTGCCAGCAGTGGACAAGGGACTCTCGACAATGGCTACACCTTC

D gene: -
J gene: TRBJ1-3
V gene: TRBV14
clone size: -
CDR3 protein: CASSHLEGNTIYF
CDR3 DNA: TGTGCCAGCAGCCACCTTGAGGGAAACACCATATATTTT

D gene: TRBD1
J gene: TRBJ1-4
V gene: TRBV11-2
clone size: -
CDR3 protein: CASSFGTAEKLFF
CDR3 DNA: TGTGCCAGCAGCTTTGGGACAGCGGAAAAACTGTTTTTT

D gene: TRBD2
J gene: TRBJ2-3
V gene: TRBV9
clone size: once
CDR3 protein: CASSVASSGDFEQYF
CDR3 DNA: TGTGCCAGCAGCGTAGCCTCTAGCGGGGACTTCGAGCAGTATTTT

D gene: -
J gene: TRBJ1-2
V gene: TRBV12-3/TRBV12-4
clone size: -
CDR3 protein: CASSLDRIYGYTF
CDR3 DNA: TGTGCCAGCAGTCTTGACAGGATCTATGGCTACACCTTC

D gene: -
J gene: TRBJ1-5
V gene: TRBV2
clone size: -
CDR3 protein: CASSDRGHSNQPQHF
CDR3 DNA: TGTGCCAGCAGTGACAGGGGTCACAGCAATCAGCCCCAGCATTTT

D gene: TRBD2
J gene: TRBJ2-3
V gene: TRBV18
clone size: once
CDR3 protein: CASSAASGGGTDTQYF
CDR3 DNA: TGTGCCAGCTCAGCCGCTAGCGGGGGAGGAACAGATACGCAGTATTTT

D gene: TRBD1
J gene: TRBJ1-2
V gene: TRBV29-1
clone size: once
CDR3 protein: CSVRQGGFGYTF
CDR3 DNA: TGCAGCGTCCGACAGGGGGGTTTTGGCTACACCTTC

D gene: -
J gene: TRBJ1-1
V gene: TRBV27
clone size: once
CDR3 protein: CASSPTGLNTEAFF
CDR3 DNA: TGTGCCAGCAGTCCGACAGGATTGAACACTGAAGCTTTCTTT

D gene: TRBD1
J gene: TRBJ1-3
V gene: TRBV7-9
clone size: -
CDR3 protein: CASSKQGTSGNTIYF
CDR3 DNA: TGTGCCAGCAGTAAACAGGGGACCTCTGGAAACACCATATATTTT

D gene: -
J gene: TRBJ1-1
V gene: TRBV5-1
clone size: -
CDR3 protein: CASAHGALNTEAFF
CDR3 DNA: TGCGCCAGCGCCCATGGGGCCTTGAACACTGAAGCTTTCTTT

D gene: TRBD1
J gene: TRBJ2-7
V gene: TRBV5-1
clone size: -
CDR3 protein: CASSWGQNEQYF
CDR3 DNA: TGCGCCAGCAGCTGGGGACAGAACGAGCAGTACTTC

D gene: -
J gene: TRBJ1-1
V gene: TRBV12-5
clone size: -
CDR3 protein: CASGLAVNTEAFF
CDR3 DNA: TGTGCTAGTGGTTTAGCTGTGAACACTGAAGCTTTCTTT

D gene: -
J gene: TRBJ1-2
V gene: TRBV19
clone size: -
CDR3 protein: CASSSSRDTLYGYTF
CDR3 DNA: TGTGCCAGTAGTAGCTCCCGGGACACACTCTATGGCTACACCTTC

D gene: -
J gene: TRBJ2-1
V gene: TRBV7-3
clone size: -
CDR3 protein: CASSRDFYNEQFF
CDR3 DNA: TGTGCCAGCAGCCGGGACTTTTACAATGAGCAGTTCTTC

D gene: -
J gene: TRBJ2-1
V gene: TRBV6-1
clone size: -
CDR3 protein: CASSDRYNEQFF
CDR3 DNA: TGTGCCAGCAGTGACAGATACAATGAGCAGTTCTTC

D gene: -
J gene: TRBJ1-3
V gene: TRBV6-5
clone size: -
CDR3 protein: CATRPGQSGTIYF
CDR3 DNA: TGTGCTACCCGGCCGGGACAATCGGGCACCATATATTTT

D gene: TRBD2
J gene: TRBJ2-3
V gene: TRBV7-3
clone size: few
CDR3 protein: CASSSGGAVDTQYF
CDR3 DNA: TGTGCCAGCAGTTCCGGGGGGGCCGTAGATACGCAGTATTTT

D gene: -
J gene: TRBJ1-1
V gene: TRBV7-9
clone size: few
CDR3 protein: CASSFKNTEAFF
CDR3 DNA: TGTGCCAGCAGCTTTAAGAACACTGAAGCTTTCTTT

D gene: -
J gene: TRBJ1-1
V gene: TRBV27
clone size: -
CDR3 protein: CASSFQKNTEAFF
CDR3 DNA: TGTGCCAGCAGTTTCCAGAAGAACACTGAAGCTTTCTTT

D gene: TRBD2
J gene: TRBJ2-1
V gene: TRBV5-4
clone size: -
CDR3 protein: CASRPGLAGGNEQFF
CDR3 DNA: TGTGCCAGCAGACCAGGACTAGCGGGGGGGAATGAGCAGTTCTTC

D gene: -
J gene: TRBJ1-2
V gene: TRBV29-1
clone size: -
CDR3 protein: CSVIRGGGYTF
CDR3 DNA: TGCAGCGTGATTCGGGGGGGTGGCTACACCTTC

D gene: TRBD2
J gene: TRBJ2-3
V gene: TRBV7-9
clone size: -
CDR3 protein: CASSRSGEGDTQYF
CDR3 DNA: TGTGCCAGCAGCCGAAGCGGGGAGGGGGATACGCAGTATTTT

D gene: -
J gene: TRBJ2-2
V gene: TRBV24-1
clone size: -
CDR3 protein: CATSDRGYTGELFF
CDR3 DNA: TGTGCCACCAGTGATAGGGGGTACACCGGGGAGCTGTTTTTT

D gene: TRBD2
J gene: TRBJ2-3
V gene: TRBV7-2
clone size: -
CDR3 protein: CASSFNRGGIDTQYF
CDR3 DNA: TGTGCCAGCAGCTTTAATCGGGGGGGCATAGATACGCAGTATTTT

D gene: TRBD1
J gene: TRBJ1-2
V gene: TRBV5-1
clone size: -
CDR3 protein: CASRTGFVNYGYTF
CDR3 DNA: TGCGCCAGCAGGACAGGGTTTGTGAACTATGGCTACACCTTC

D gene: -
J gene: TRBJ1-1
V gene: TRBV27
clone size: -
CDR3 protein: CASSSGAEAFF
CDR3 DNA: TGTGCCAGCAGTTCCGGAGCTGAAGCTTTCTTT

D gene: -
J gene: TRBJ1-1
V gene: TRBV4-3
clone size: -
CDR3 protein: CASSLRRTNTEAFF
CDR3 DNA: TGCGCCAGCAGCCTGAGACGGACTAACACTGAAGCTTTCTTT

D gene: TRBD2
J gene: TRBJ2-1
V gene: TRBV4-1
clone size: few
CDR3 protein: CASGRYGTSGGRGLNEQFF
CDR3 DNA: TGCGCCAGCGGACGATACGGGACTAGCGGGGGGAGGGGACTCAATGAGCAGTTCTTC

D gene: -
J gene: TRBJ2-6
V gene: TRBV7-2
clone size: -
CDR3 protein: CASSSQGLPNSGANVLTF
CDR3 DNA: TGTGCCAGCAGCTCGCAGGGGCTCCCAAACTCTGGGGCCAACGTCCTGACTTTC

D gene: TRBD2
J gene: TRBJ2-3
V gene: TRBV18
clone size: few
CDR3 protein: CASSLGTSGGIGTDTQYF
CDR3 DNA: TGTGCCAGCTCACTCGGGACTAGCGGGGGGATTGGCACAGATACGCAGTATTTT

D gene: -
J gene: TRBJ1-2
V gene: TRBV6-5
clone size: -
CDR3 protein: CASSSGALLTYGYTF
CDR3 DNA: TGTGCCAGCAGCTCAGGGGCCCTCCTCACCTATGGCTACACCTTC

D gene: -
J gene: TRBJ2-1
V gene: TRBV9
clone size: -
CDR3 protein: CASSVGSSDNEQFF
CDR3 DNA: TGTGCCAGCAGCGTAGGTTCCAGCGACAATGAGCAGTTCTTC

D gene: -
J gene: TRBJ2-5
V gene: TRBV28
clone size: -
CDR3 protein: CASFTGSAETQYF
CDR3 DNA: TGTGCCAGCTTCACAGGGTCCGCAGAGACCCAGTACTTC

D gene: TRBD1
J gene: TRBJ1-6
V gene: TRBV5-1
clone size: -
CDR3 protein: CASSLGRGNSPLHF
CDR3 DNA: TGCGCCAGCAGCCTAGGCAGGGGGAATTCACCCCTCCACTTT

D gene: -
J gene: TRBJ2-1
V gene: TRBV5-1
clone size: -
CDR3 protein: CASSLDGGRYNEQFF
CDR3 DNA: TGCGCCAGCAGCTTGGATGGCGGCCGCTACAATGAGCAGTTCTTC

D gene: TRBD2
J gene: TRBJ2-1
V gene: TRBV12-5
clone size: -
CDR3 protein: CASGDTSGRSYNEQFF
CDR3 DNA: TGTGCTAGTGGTGACACTAGCGGGCGCTCCTACAATGAGCAGTTCTTC

D gene: -
J gene: TRBJ1-2
V gene: TRBV10-2
clone size: -
CDR3 protein: CASSEKGDYGYTF
CDR3 DNA: TGCGCCAGCAGTGAAAAGGGGGACTATGGCTACACCTTC

D gene: TRBD2
J gene: TRBJ2-2
V gene: TRBV19
clone size: -
CDR3 protein: CASGRWTGGPNTGELFF
CDR3 DNA: TGTGCCAGTGGCCGGTGGACGGGGGGGCCGAACACCGGGGAGCTGTTTTTT

D gene: -
J gene: TRBJ1-5
V gene: TRBV6-5
clone size: -
CDR3 protein: CASQLGNQPQHF
CDR3 DNA: TGTGCCAGCCAACTGGGCAATCAGCCCCAGCATTTT

D gene: -
J gene: TRBJ1-2
V gene: TRBV7-2
clone size: -
CDR3 protein: CASSSPQRGGNYGYTF
CDR3 DNA: TGTGCCAGCAGCTCCCCCCAGCGGGGAGGGAACTATGGCTACACCTTC

D gene: TRBD1
J gene: TRBJ1-3
V gene: TRBV4-3
clone size: -
CDR3 protein: CASSQVTGAGNTIYF
CDR3 DNA: TGCGCCAGCAGCCAAGTGACAGGGGCTGGAAACACCATATATTTT

D gene: -
J gene: TRBJ2-5
V gene: TRBV19
clone size: -
CDR3 protein: CASSISVAQGGETQYF
CDR3 DNA: TGTGCCAGTAGTATCTCGGTGGCGCAGGGTGGGGAGACCCAGTACTTC

D gene: TRBD2
J gene: TRBJ2-1
V gene: TRBV20-1
clone size: -
CDR3 protein: CSASPSGFYNEQFF
CDR3 DNA: TGCAGTGCTAGTCCTAGCGGGTTCTACAATGAGCAGTTCTTC

D gene: TRBD2
J gene: TRBJ2-7
V gene: TRBV5-4
clone size: few
CDR3 protein: CASTKMTSGEYEQYF
CDR3 DNA: TGTGCCAGCACAAAAATGACTAGCGGGGAGTACGAGCAGTACTTC

D gene: TRBD1
J gene: TRBJ1-1
V gene: TRBV29-1
clone size: few
CDR3 protein: CSARGHEDRAEAFF
CDR3 DNA: TGCAGCGCACGCGGTCATGAGGACAGGGCGGAAGCTTTCTTT

D gene: TRBD2
J gene: TRBJ2-3
V gene: TRBV19
clone size: -
CDR3 protein: CASSSGGASDTQYF
CDR3 DNA: TGTGCCAGTAGTAGCGGGGGGGCGTCAGATACGCAGTATTTT

D gene: -
J gene: TRBJ1-1
V gene: TRBV10-3
clone size: -
CDR3 protein: CAISENRVAFF
CDR3 DNA: TGTGCCATCAGTGAGAACAGGGTAGCTTTCTTT

D gene: -
J gene: TRBJ2-3
V gene: TRBV5-6
clone size: -
CDR3 protein: CASSVPFSQADTQYF
CDR3 DNA: TGTGCCAGCAGCGTCCCATTCTCCCAGGCAGATACGCAGTATTTT

D gene: -
J gene: TRBJ1-5
V gene: TRBV6-1
clone size: once
CDR3 protein: CASSEDREHYQPQHF
CDR3 DNA: TGTGCCAGCAGTGAAGACAGGGAACACTATCAGCCCCAGCATTTT

D gene: -
J gene: TRBJ1-6
V gene: TRBV3-1/TRBV3-2
clone size: -
CDR3 protein: CASSQDRGDNSPLHF
CDR3 DNA: TGTGCCAGCAGCCAAGATCGCGGGGATAATTCACCCCTCCACTTT

D gene: -
J gene: TRBJ2-7
V gene: TRBV20-1
clone size: -
CDR3 protein: CSASGMDEQYF
CDR3 DNA: TGCAGTGCTAGCGGGATGGACGAGCAGTACTTC

D gene: -
J gene: TRBJ1-4
V gene: TRBV2
clone size: -
CDR3 protein: CASSAETLSNEKLFF
CDR3 DNA: TGTGCCAGCAGTGCCGAGACATTAAGTAATGAAAAACTGTTTTTT

D gene: TRBD1
J gene: TRBJ1-5
V gene: TRBV12-3/TRBV12-4
clone size: -
CDR3 protein: CASSRDSDQPQHF
CDR3 DNA: TGTGCCAGCAGCCGGGACAGCGATCAGCCCCAGCATTTT